The present T cell receptor beta chain was sequenced within a study of blood T cells in healthy people across ages (dated by TCRdb to between 2014 and 2017). Context from the whole study: Template switching captured roughly one uniquely barcoded TCR beta cDNA molecule per two T cells in model experiments. Using deep sequencing normalized with unique cDNA molecular identifiers, the study measured how TCR beta repertoire diversity changes with age. Donors were grouped into four age groups: young (average about 15 years), middle-aged (approximately 41), aged (roughly 67) and long-lived (just over 80). To avoid experimental bias, donors of different ages were randomly spread across the sequencing lanes. Two additional independent replicas of 1 million unique cDNA reads from the same blood draw were analyzed for two donors (one aged 18 to 29 and one aged 80 or older).

What the work shows at the level of the full study, not this receptor alone: Observed TCR beta diversity per million T cells fell roughly linearly with age, and a significant reduction was already apparent by age roughly 40. The long-lived group showed more naive CD4+ T cells, fewer expanded clones and increased TCR diversity than the aged group, suggesting age selection. Donor CMV infection status was unknown, potentially confounding age-related changes in expanded clonotypes. Conclusive comparison of naive and antigen-experienced compartments was prevented by the profiling of bulk unsorted PBMCs. There was a strong correlation between observed TCR beta diversity and the percentage of naive T cells measured by flow cytometry. Estimates of total diversity based on one million sequenced T cells were regarded as lower bounds and as underestimates.

Trimmed from V: 4 bases; trimmed from J: 16 bases; junction bases lacking a gene match: 14. The CDR3 runs 14 residues from the cysteine to the phenylalanine. Kept here is only the CDR3 DNA, which spans 42 bases and is read in frame from base 1. The CDR1 and CDR2 encoded by the germline V gene are KGHSY and FQNENV. Libraries were constructed by 5' RACE. The listed sequencing device is Illumina HiSeq 2500. A second about 7 to 11 cycle PCR used a sample-barcoded 5' primer and a J-beta primer mix. A template-switch 5' adaptor carrying 12 random nucleotides introduced a unique molecular identifier onto each TCR beta cDNA molecule. At least 3 million CDR3-containing paired-end reads were obtained from each sample. First-strand cDNA synthesis was performed from all RNA using the Mint cDNA synthesis kit, with priming by a TRBC-specific oligonucleotide. All cDNA was treated with uracil-DNA glycosylase and then went through a first 18-cycle PCR with the universal primers M1SS and BC2_uni_R. Processing in the source paper ran as follows. Normalization of each sample was performed by random selection of 1 million high-quality reads, each carrying a distinct molecular identifier. Instead of being binned into consensus sequences, reads that shared molecular identifiers were thrown out. MiTCR, with a Q25 quality threshold and the strictest error-elimination algorithm, was used for CDR3 identification, clonotype clustering and error correction. Lower-bound total TCR beta diversity was estimated with a nonparametric unseen species model using Euler transformation. Through fastp at Q25 and MiXCR, TCRdb rebuilt clones from the public reads, retaining in-frame beta chains. Rows with a matching CDR3 protein are joined into one entry that keeps the most common DNA and genes. TCRdb assigned the V and J calls; the authors' analysis was not used. Recorded for this sample are hundreds of thousands of distinct CDR3 sequences; roughly 50% of them occurred a single time. Of the sample, roughly 34% falls within the top ten clones.

The donors were under 40 Caucasian individuals from Russia, aged roughly 6 to 90 years, who were systemically healthy. Approximately 9.3 milliliters of peripheral blood were collected from each donor into EDTA-treated Vacutainer tubes. Ficoll-Paque density-gradient centrifugation was used to isolate PBMCs, with at least 6.5 million per sample. Trizol reagent was used to extract total RNA from the PBMCs, yielding at least 6 micrograms per sample. The percentages of naive CD45RAhigh/CD27high T cells were determined by flow cytometry on a PBMC aliquot from every donor. This clonotype turned up a few times. Which antigen it targets is not known. No base-level quality is on record; no much larger clone is a single base apart.

This clonotype originated in a man aged 60-69 years in good health. The V gene is TRBV16 and the J gene is TRBJ2-4, with 9 bases aligning to TRBD1. What was sequenced was blood. In nucleotides, the sequence is TGTGCCAGCAGCCTGTCACCGGGACAGGGATCGTGCTACTTC. This encodes CASSLSPGQGSCYF.